These 22 T cell receptor beta chains share one sample of origin, sequenced in a study of identical twins (dated by TCRdb to 2016 to 2018). The method behind the library was 5' RACE. The run used an Illumina HiSeq 2000. TCRdb cleaned the public reads at Q25 with fastp, built clones with MiXCR and kept in-frame beta chains. Under each unique CDR3 protein, matching rows form one entry showing the most common genes and DNA. Across this sample there are around 500,000 distinct CDR3 sequences, with more than 13% seen only once. The top ten clones comprise around 0.52% of the sample. Separately, the same data were catalogued under a study of yellow fever vaccine responses in identical twins.

Sequenced sample: CD4+ T cells sorted from blood. The receptors stem from a woman aged 18-29 years in good health.

V usage is TRBV4-1 and J usage is TRBJ2-4; 10 positions match TRBD1. The length of the CDR3 is 14 residues. CDR1 and CDR2 from the germline V gene are MGHRA and YSYEKL. The trim removed 3 bases at V and 9 bases at J, leaving 5 bases unmatched. In DNA form, the CDR3 reads TGCGCCAGCAGCCACAAAGGACAGGGGGGCATTCAGTACTTC. It is translated as CASSHKGQGGIQYF.

This clonotype was seen only a few times. V is TRBV5-1 and J is TRBJ2-5; TRBD1 is a possible D gene (5 bases). Germline-derived CDR1 and CDR2 are SGHRS and YFSETQ. This CDR3 contains 14 residues. V was trimmed by 0 bases and J by 2 bases, leaving 8 bases between them. In nucleotides, the CDR3 is TGCGCCAGCAGCTTGGCCAGGACACAAGAGACCCAGTACTTC. Translation: CASSLARTQETQYF.

The sample holds a few counts of this clonotype. The junction and the germline gene differ at one end; a read error may be behind it. Here the CDR3 reads CASSPDRDNEQFF. The CDR3 coding sequence is TGTGCTAGCAGCCCGGACAGAGACAATGAGCAGTTCTTC. This chain connects TRBV7-7 to TRBJ2-1, with D possibly matching TRBD1 (6 bases). Looked up from germline, CDR1 is SSHAT and CDR2 is FNYEAQ (reference sequence). The CDR3 is 13 residues long.

This clonotype was detected ten times or more. The V and J genes are TRBV7-2 and TRBJ2-7; 7 positions agree with TRBD1. Trimming at V came to 4 bases and at J to 0 bases, leaving 6 bases not matched to a gene. Per germline, CDR1 SGHTA and CDR2 FQGNSA. This CDR3 is 15 amino acids long. CDR3 coding DNA: TGTGCCAGCAGCTGGACCGGGACAGACTCCTACGAGCAGTACTTC. Translation gives CASSWTGTDSYEQYF. Combining the CDR3 with reference TRBV7-2 and TRBJ2-7 gives the whole variable domain GAGVSQSPSNKVTEKGKDVELRCDPISGHTALYWYRQSLGQGLEFLIYFQGNSAPDKSGLPSDRFSAERTGGSVSTLTIQRTQQEDSAVYLCASSWTGTDSYEQYFGPGTRLTVT.

The table lists this clonotype with a count of one. This chain joins TRBV24-1 and TRBJ2-1, with D possibly matching TRBD2 (5 bases). Germline lookup yields CDR1 KGHDR and CDR2 SFDVKD. The CDR3 consists of 15 residues. V lost 6 bases to trimming and J lost 7 bases, with 18 bases between them. The CDR3 spells CATSSGNVVVNEQFF. The CDR3 coding sequence is TGTGCCACCAGTTCCGGGAACGTAGTGGTTAATGAGCAGTTCTTC.

This clonotype was seen only a few times. The chain recombines TRBV20-1 with TRBJ2-2; TRBD1 or TRBD2 may be the D gene (5 bases each). The CDR3 loop spans 14 amino acids. With 5 bases removed from V and 2 bases from J, the gap between germline ends came to 12 bases. CDR1 and CDR2 from the germline V gene are DFQATT and SNEGSKA (reference sequence). The CDR3 is CSASPGPNTGELFF. CDR3 DNA: TGCAGTGCTTCGCCGGGACCAAACACCGGGGAGCTGTTTTTT.

This chain uses TRBV6-2 or TRBV6-3 with TRBJ2-5; D not resolved. Per the germline V gene, CDR1 is MNHEY and CDR2 is SVGEGT. The V end was cut by 5 bases, the J end by 3 bases, with 13 bases between. The CDR3 is made up of 14 amino acids. CDR3 loop: CASSLLGGEETQYF. CDR3 nucleotides: TGTGCCAGCAGTCTCTTAGGCGGTGAAGAGACCCAGTACTTC.

This clonotype occurred a few times. V and J are TRBV9 and TRBJ2-1; D may match TRBD1 or TRBD2 (6 bases each). This CDR3 region has 16 residues. CDR1 and CDR2 (germline): SGDLS, YYNGEE. Trimming cost V 4 bases and J 4 bases, with 18 bases left between them. CDR3 sequence reads: CASSPFSGGRYNEQFF. In DNA form, the CDR3 reads TGTGCCAGCAGCCCCTTTAGTGGGGGGCGATACAATGAGCAGTTCTTC.

The chain employs TRBV2 and TRBJ2-7; no clear D. Germline lookup yields CDR1 SNHLY and CDR2 FYNNEI. The CDR3 is 15 residues long. V lost 6 bases and J lost 7, with 22 bases in between. This CDR3 is CASRESTGHSREQYF. CDR3 nucleotides: TGTGCCAGCAGGGAGTCGACTGGGCACAGTAGGGAGCAGTACTTC. The full variable domain, completed using reference TRBV2 and TRBJ2-7, is EPEVTQTPSHQVTQMGQEVILRCVPISNHLYFYWYRQILGQKVEFLVSFYNNEISEKSEIFDDQFSVERPDGSNFTLKIRSTKLEDSAMYFCASRESTGHSREQYFGPGTRLTVT.

This chain connects TRBV3-1 to TRBJ2-3; D remains unclear. CDR1 and CDR2 (germline): LGHDT, YNNKEL (reference sequence). This CDR3 has 14 residues. The V and J ends lost 3 bases and 2 bases respectively, with 9 bases between them. CDR3 sequence (DNA): TGTGCCAGCAGCCACAATGGGGACACAGATACGCAGTATTTT. Its translation is CASSHNGDTDTQYF.

V usage is TRBV27 and J usage is TRBJ2-5; 8 nucleotides align to TRBD1. After removal of 4 bases from V and 4 bases from J, the junction contained 20 bases not matched to a gene. Per the germline V gene, CDR1 is MNHEY and CDR2 is SMNVEV (reference sequence). The CDR3 has 19 residues. CDR3 DNA sequence: TGTGCCAGCAGTTCCCTAGGGTGGAGACAGGGGACTGAGGCAGAGACCCAGTACTTC. Translation gives CASSSLGWRQGTEAETQYF.

This clonotype was seen many times. J is TRBJ2-3 and V is TRBV12-3 or TRBV12-4; TRBD1 matches 9 bases. Unmatched junction bases numbered 7, after V lost 5 bases and J lost 4 bases. The CDR3 contains 15 residues. CDR3 DNA: TGTGCCAGCAGTGTGGGACAGGGAGGCCCAGATACGCAGTATTTT. It translates to CASSVGQGGPDTQYF.

The V call is TRBV12-3 or TRBV12-4, the J call TRBJ1-1, with 7 nucleotides matching TRBD1. CDR3 length: 14 amino acids. V lost 7 bases, J lost 3 bases, and 8 bases stayed unmatched. The CDR3 coding sequence is TGTGCCAGCACCAAGACAGGGAAGGACACTGAAGCTTTCTTT. It translates to CASTKTGKDTEAFF.

Many counts were recorded for this clonotype. The chain is built from TRBV7-9 and TRBJ2-5; unclear D gene. Germline values: CDR1 SEHNR, CDR2 FQNEAQ (reference sequence). This CDR3 contains 11 residues. V shed 5 bases and J shed 5 bases, with 6 bases lying between them. The CDR3 DNA follows: TGTGCCAGCAGCCCGATTGAGACCCAGTACTTC. This gives the protein CASSPIETQYF. Full variable domain (rest looked up from reference TRBV7-9 and TRBJ2-5): DTGVSQNPRHKITKRGQNVTFRCDPISEHNRLYWYRQTLGQGPEFLTYFQNEAQLEKSRLLSDRFSAERPKGSFSTLEIQRTEQGDSAMYLCASSPIETQYFGPGTRLLVL.

V is TRBV7-9 and J is TRBJ2-2; D gene uncertain. The CDR3 has 14 amino acids. V lost 5 bases and J lost 0, with 7 bases in between. The V gene's germline CDR1 is SEHNR and CDR2 FQNEAQ (reference sequence). CDR3 amino acids: CASSPATNTGELFF. The CDR3 nucleotides read TGTGCCAGCAGCCCAGCGACGAACACCGGGGAGCTGTTTTTT. The whole variable domain, filled in from reference TRBV7-9 and TRBJ2-2, reads DTGVSQNPRHKITKRGQNVTFRCDPISEHNRLYWYRQTLGQGPEFLTYFQNEAQLEKSRLLSDRFSAERPKGSFSTLEIQRTEQGDSAMYLCASSPATNTGELFFGEGSRLTVL.

This clonotype was detected a few times. The rearrangement uses TRBV28 and TRBJ1-6; D unclear. Germline loops: CDR1 MDHEN, CDR2 SYDVKM. Trimming stripped 6 bases from V and 7 bases from J, with 7 bases between. The length of the CDR3 is 12 residues. CDR3 residues: CASSLRNSPLHF. In nucleotides, the CDR3 is TGTGCCAGCAGCCTGAGGAATTCACCCCTCCACTTT. The full variable domain, rest sourced from reference TRBV28 and TRBJ1-6, is DVKVTQSSRYLVKRTGEKVFLECVQDMDHENMFWYRQDPGLGLRLIYFSYDVKMKEKGDIPEGYSVSREKKERFSLILESASTNQTSMYLCASSLRNSPLHFGNGTRLTVT.

This clonotype has a handful of counts. This chain uses TRBV20-1 with TRBJ2-1; the match to TRBD2 covers 9 bases. CDR1 and CDR2 (germline): DFQATT, SNEGSKA (reference sequence). The trim removed 0 bases at V and 4 bases at J, leaving 4 bases unmatched. The CDR3 runs 15 residues. The CDR3 nucleotides are TGCAGTGCTAGAGATCGGCTAGCGGGATACAATGAGCAGTTCTTC. Its translation is CSARDRLAGYNEQFF.

The J gene is TRBJ2-3, the V gene TRBV6-1; 15 positions agree with TRBD2. The CDR3 runs to 15 residues. V gave up 5 bases and J gave up 8 bases; unmatched junction bases: 5. The germline V gene has CDR1 MNHNS and CDR2 SASEGT. The DNA of the CDR3 is TGTGCCAGCAGTCCCCGGACTAGCGGGGGGGCTACGCAGTATTTT. Its translation: CASSPRTSGGATQYF.

This clonotype was seen only a few times. V is TRBV24-1 and J is TRBJ2-4; D might be TRBD2 (5 bases). The V end was cut by 0 bases, the J end by 9 bases, with 14 bases between. From germline, CDR1 is KGHDR and CDR2 SFDVKD. The CDR3 length is 15 residues. The CDR3 DNA reads as TGTGCCACCAGTGATTTGCGGGAAAGTAGTGGCATTCAGTACTTC. Amino acids: CATSDLRESSGIQYF.

This clonotype was detected only a few times. The gene calls are TRBV5-1 and TRBJ2-2, with TRBD1 matching over 11 bases. From germline, CDR1 is SGHRS and CDR2 YFSETQ. The trim removed 1 base at V and 4 bases at J, leaving 12 bases unmatched. The CDR3 length is 19 residues. The CDR3 region is CASSLSLGPGTGGTGELFF. The CDR3 bases are TGCGCCAGCAGCTTGAGTTTAGGACCCGGGACAGGGGGCACCGGGGAGCTGTTTTTT.

In its sample, this clonotype was seen a few times. The V gene is TRBV20-1, the J gene TRBJ2-4; no clear D gene. The V end lost 0 bases, the J end lost 0 bases, and 3 bases lay between the germline ends. The CDR3 has 13 amino acids. In germline, CDR1 is DFQATT, CDR2 SNEGSKA (reference sequence). CDR3 DNA: TGCAGTGCTAGAGATCTAGCCAAAAACATTCAGTACTTC. Its translation is CSARDLAKNIQYF.

This clonotype was detected a few times. The V and J genes are TRBV7-2 and TRBJ1-2, with D perhaps TRBD1 (5 bases). This CDR3 is 13 amino acids long. CDR1 SGHTA and CDR2 FQGNSA come from the germline V gene. V was clipped by 4 bases and J by 2 bases, with 8 bases between them. The CDR3 nucleotides are TGTGCCAGCAGCTCCAGGGCCAACTATGGCTACACCTTC. Translated: CASSSRANYGYTF.